The sequence of this T cell receptor beta chain was determined in a study of blood T cell repertoires in COVID-19. Looking at the study overall: The analysed material was cDNA or gDNA that came from T cells, B-cell-depleted T cells, or PBMCs.

The protocol was immunoSEQ multiplex PCR, while the TCRdb copy is restricted to in-frame clones and leaves out a portion. The repertoire holds nearly 350,000 clones, 75% to 90% seen once, with nearly 6.5% in the top ten. With 4 bases removed from V and 8 bases from J, the gap between germline ends came to 14 bases. CDR1 WNHNN and CDR2 SYGVQD come from the germline V gene (reference sequence). This CDR3 spans 14 amino acids. The sequenced sample consisted of peripheral blood. The sequence came from a woman aged 50 to 65 with COVID-19, enrolled during active disease. The V call is TRBV10-1, the J call TRBJ1-4; D is unresolved. In DNA, the CDR3 is TGCGCCAGCAGTGGAGAGGGCGAGACCGAAAAACTGTTTTTT. This encodes CASSGEGETEKLFF.